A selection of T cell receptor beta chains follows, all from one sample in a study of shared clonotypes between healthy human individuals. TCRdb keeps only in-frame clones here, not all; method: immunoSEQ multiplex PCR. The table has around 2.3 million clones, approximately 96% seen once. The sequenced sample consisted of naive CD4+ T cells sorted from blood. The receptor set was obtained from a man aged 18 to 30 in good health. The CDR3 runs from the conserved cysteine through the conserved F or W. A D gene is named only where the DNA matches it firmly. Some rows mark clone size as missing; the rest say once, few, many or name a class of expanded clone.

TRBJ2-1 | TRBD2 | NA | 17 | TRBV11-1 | CASSPIPGLALFYEQFF | TGTGCCAGCAGCCCTATTCCCGGACTAGCGCTGTTTTATGAGCAGTTCTTC
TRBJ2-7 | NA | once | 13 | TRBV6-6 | CASSNEGGYEQYF | TGTGCCAGCAGCAACGAAGGGGGTTACGAGCAGTACTTC
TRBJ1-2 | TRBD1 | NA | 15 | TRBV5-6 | CASSLDGTGGYGYTF | TGTGCCAGCAGCTTGGACGGGACAGGGGGCTATGGCTACACCTTC
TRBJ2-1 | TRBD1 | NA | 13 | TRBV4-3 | CASSLRDSGEQFF | TGCGCCAGCAGCCTTAGGGACAGCGGTGAGCAGTTCTTC
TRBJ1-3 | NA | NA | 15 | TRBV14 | CASSQVKGSGNTIYF | TGTGCCAGCAGCCAAGTCAAGGGCTCTGGAAACACCATATATTTT
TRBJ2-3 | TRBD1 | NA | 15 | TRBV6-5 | CASSRDRGHTDTQYF | TGTGCCAGCAGTAGGGACAGGGGACACACAGATACGCAGTATTTT
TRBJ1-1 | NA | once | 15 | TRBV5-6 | CASSLGRGGTTEAFF | TGTGCCAGCAGCCTTGGCAGGGGCGGAACCACTGAAGCTTTCTTT
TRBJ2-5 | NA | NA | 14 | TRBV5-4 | CASSPRETVETQYF | TGTGCCAGCAGCCCACGTGAGACCGTCGAGACCCAGTACTTC
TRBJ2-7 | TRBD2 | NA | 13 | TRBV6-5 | CASRAGGSYEQYF | TGTGCCAGCAGGGCGGGGGGCTCCTACGAGCAGTACTTC
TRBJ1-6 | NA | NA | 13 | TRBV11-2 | CASSSQGGSPLHF | TGTGCCAGCAGCTCCCAAGGGGGTTCACCCCTCCACTTT
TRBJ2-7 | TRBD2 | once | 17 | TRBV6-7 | CASSYPKTGGGTYEQYF | TGTGCCAGCAGTTACCCGAAGACGGGGGGAGGTACCTACGAGCAGTACTTC
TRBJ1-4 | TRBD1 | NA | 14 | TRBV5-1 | CASSLGQGGEKLFF | TGCGCCAGCAGCTTAGGACAGGGTGGTGAAAAACTGTTTTTT
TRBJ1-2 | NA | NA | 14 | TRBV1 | CTSSLGQRDYGYTF | TGCACCAGCAGCCTGGGACAGCGGGACTATGGCTACACCTTC
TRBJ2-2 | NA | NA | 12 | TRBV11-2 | CASSSWTGELFF | TGTGCCAGCAGCTCCTGGACAGGGGAGCTGTTTTTT
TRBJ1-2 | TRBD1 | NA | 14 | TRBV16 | CASGQGASGYGYTF | TGTGCCAGCGGACAGGGGGCGAGTGGCTATGGCTACACCTTC
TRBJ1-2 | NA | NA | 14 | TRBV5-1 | CASSLAVRNYGYTF | TGCGCCAGCAGCTTGGCCGTACGGAACTATGGCTACACCTTC
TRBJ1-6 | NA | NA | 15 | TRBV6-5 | CASSYGGTNNSPLHF | TGTGCCAGCAGTTACGGTGGGACAAATAATTCACCCCTCCACTTT
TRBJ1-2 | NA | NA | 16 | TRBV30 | CAWTLIPGAGARGYTF | TGTGCCTGGACCCTGATCCCAGGGGCGGGGGCAAGAGGCTACACCTTC
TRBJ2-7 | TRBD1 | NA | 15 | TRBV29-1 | CSVQTGQAFFNEQYF | TGCAGCGTTCAAACCGGACAGGCTTTTTTCAACGAGCAGTACTTC
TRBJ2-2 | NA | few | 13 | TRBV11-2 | CASSFYRSGELFF | TGTGCCAGCAGCTTTTACAGGTCCGGGGAGCTGTTTTTT
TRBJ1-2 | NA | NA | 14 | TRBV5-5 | CASSLSTTAYGYTF | TGTGCCAGCAGCTTGAGTACGACAGCCTATGGCTACACCTTC
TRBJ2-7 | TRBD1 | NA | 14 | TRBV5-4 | CASSSGQGKYEQYF | TGTGCCAGCAGCTCGGGACAGGGAAAGTACGAGCAGTACTTC
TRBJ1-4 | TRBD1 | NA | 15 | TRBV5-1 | CASSPNPGQDEKLFF | TGCGCCAGCAGCCCGAATCCGGGACAGGATGAAAAACTGTTTTTT
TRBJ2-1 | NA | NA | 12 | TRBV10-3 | CAISESRLDEFF | TGTGCCATCAGTGAGTCGAGACTAGATGAGTTCTTC
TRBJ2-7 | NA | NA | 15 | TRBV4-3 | CASSQDSGYTYEQYF | TGCGCCAGCAGCCAAGATAGTGGCTACACCTACGAGCAGTACTTC
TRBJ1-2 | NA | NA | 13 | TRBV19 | CASGAGRSYGYTF | TGTGCCAGTGGTGCGGGCCGAAGTTATGGCTACACCTTC
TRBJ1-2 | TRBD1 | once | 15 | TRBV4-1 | CASSPEAGGGYGYTF | TGCGCCAGCAGCCCGGAGGCAGGGGGCGGCTATGGCTACACCTTC